This T cell receptor gamma chain was sequenced for a study of γδ T cells in repeated Plasmodium falciparum infection. On the study more broadly: Over 644 days, donors received four mosquito-bite P. falciparum NF54 infections.

TCRdb re-called clones from the multiplex PCR reads via CATT. The table has more than 20,000 gamma-chain clones, about 3% seen once. This clone occurred many times. Antigen unknown. TCRdb pairs this DNA with a much larger clone's protein that differs at residue 5, likely a read error; the protein shown was translated from the DNA. V shed 5 bases, J shed 7 bases, and the junction held 11 bases outside the gene matches. The CDR3 is made up of 13 amino acids. The germline gives CDR1 GITISATS, CDR2 ISYDGTV (reference sequence). Bulk repertoires came from Vgamma9/Vdelta2+ or Vdelta2-negative gammadelta T cells flow-sorted from PBMC. Study observations and caveats: Over time and infection, Vgamma9/Vdelta2+ repertoires remained highly stable and polyclonal. Repeated controlled infections reportedly drove waves of new clonotype selection in Vdelta2-negative, mostly Vdelta1+, gammadelta repertoires.

Specimen: gamma-delta T cells from blood. This sequence was found in a pool of human donors (malaria-infected and uninfected, not separated). The rearrangement links TRGV9 to TRGJ1 or TRGJ2. Assignment of the J gene here rests on matching the DNA to germline, because TCRdb gives none. The CDR3 spells CALWGPLWYKKLF. In DNA form, the CDR3 reads TGTGCCTTGTGGGGGCCTTTGTGGTATAAGAAACTCTTT.